This entry features one T cell receptor (beta chain) sequence. The antigen it binds to is not known. The sample holds no much larger clone one base away, and base qualities are not on file. These data come from a study of a mutant IDH1 vaccine in newly diagnosed glioma (dated by TCRdb to about 2021). With respect to the entire study: Eight vaccinations were administered to patients in weeks 1, 3, 5, 7, 11, 15, 19 and 23, corresponding to visits V03 through V10. Vaccination was initiated 4-6 weeks after radiotherapy alone, or concurrently with temozolomide cycles in the chemotherapy-containing groups. Of the roughly 34 treated patients, around 62% were male and approximately 38% were female, and the mean age was approximately 41 years. Prior to enrollment, standard therapy consisting of radiotherapy alone, temozolomide alone, or radiochemotherapy with temozolomide had been administered to patients, with the combination being received by most patients. Peripheral blood was collected at six visits: V03 (baseline), V05, V07, V10, V12 and V13. Longitudinal TCRB deep sequencing was performed for some 25 treated patients wherever samples were available for exploratory analyses. Findings and caveats that apply to the study as a whole: Availability determined which PBMC samples were chosen for TCRB deep sequencing. Across multiple MHC alleles, vaccine-induced immune responses were seen in around 93% of patients. No apparent relationship was observed between pseudoprogression and alterations in the top peripheral T cell clonotypes detected by TCRB sequencing. It was noted by the authors that analyses of patient blood samples could not be reproduced owing to sample limitations.

Read against the paper, the sample's time point label means: week 11, during vaccination. Every vaccine dose consisted of 300 ug of a 20-mer mutant IDH1 peptide in Montanide, administered subcutaneously together with topical imiquimod. Newly diagnosed WHO grade 3 or 4 IDH1-mutant astrocytomas showing loss of nuclear ATRX were present in the donors. The samples were drawn from NOA16, a multicentre, single-arm, open-label phase I trial in Germany that tested a mutant IDH1 peptide vaccine in humans for the first time. Genomic DNA for TCRB sequencing was extracted from EDTA blood using the DNeasy Blood and Tissue Kit. Library method: the immunoSEQ multiplex PCR assay. Rearranged TCR beta chain sequences were amplified using the hsTCRB Kit according to the manufacturer's protocol. TCRB libraries were sequenced on an Illumina MiSeq. Processing in the source paper ran as follows. The proprietary platform of the kit vendor was used for demultiplexing, trimming and gene mapping. As stored in TCRdb, this immuneACCESS dataset retains in-frame rearrangements with V and J assigned. A fraction of the clones does not appear; measured against another copy, unresolved V genes explain less than half of the discrepancy, and the remainder lacks a known reason. D and trimming come from the DNA, and the V and J calls and clone size come from that table. This sample lists about 25,000 clones; around 77% were detected once. Together, the top ten hold approximately 9% of the sample.

For CDR1 and CDR2, the germline V gene lists ENHRY and SYGVKD. Trimming removed 5 bases from V and 7 bases from J, leaving 21 bases between the germline ends. The CDR3 runs 17 amino acids, cysteine and phenylalanine included. The only DNA kept is the CDR3, 51 bases in frame from the first base. The sequencing used PBMCs, collected from a glioma patient whose treatment included an IDH1 peptide vaccine. This receptor was identified in a young woman with glioma. The rearrangement combines TRBV10-3 with TRBJ1-6; confidence is insufficient to name the D gene. The CDR3: CAISRYNDPASNSPLHF. The nucleotides read TGTGCCATCAGTAGATATAACGACCCCGCTTCGAATTCACCCCTCCACTTT.